This TCR beta chain was sequenced during a study of T cells in Graves' hyperthyroidism and ophthalmopathy. Amplification yielded TCR beta CDR3 regions, with RNA transcripts as the source. Primed by the HTBI set, a first-round RT-PCR was run on the TCR CDR3. TCRdb re-called the multiplex PCR reads through MiXCR, storing one row per CDR3 protein. This repertoire shows 600,000 to 650,000 distinct CDR3 sequences, around 20% found once; its top ten account for around a third. Germline loops: CDR1 KGHSH, CDR2 LQKENI. The CDR3 has 16 residues. Trimming took 6 bases from V and 1 from J; bases not matched to a gene: 8.

V gene TRBV18 combines with J gene TRBJ1-5, with 8 bases that match TRBD1. The clonotype was recovered from a man between 25 and 39 years old with Graves' ophthalmopathy. The sample was blood. The DNA of the CDR3 is TGTGCCAGCTCTGGACAGGGTCCTAGAAGCAATCAGCCCCAGCATTTT. It is translated as CASSGQGPRSNQPQHF. Complete variable domain (other parts from reference TRBV18 and TRBJ1-5): NAGVMQNPRHLVRRRGQEARLRCSPMKGHSHVYWYRQLPEEGLKFMVYLQKENIIDESGMPKERFSAEFPKEGPSILRIQQVVRGDSAAYFCASSGQGPRSNQPQHFGDGTRLSIL.